The 17 T cell receptor beta chains below come from one sample, sequenced in a study of blood T cell repertoires in COVID-19. Here immunoSEQ multiplex PCR was the method, and the copy in TCRdb shows in-frame clones only, minus some. The sample has roughly 300,000 clones; 91% are singletons. Sequenced input: peripheral blood. The receptors were gathered from a young woman with COVID-19, enrolled during active disease.

This clone was picked up a small number of times. The junction shows a germline mismatch at one end, possibly a read error. This chain connects TRBV28 to TRBJ2-7; 8 positions agree with TRBD1. CDR1 and CDR2 from the germline V gene are MDHEN and SYDVKM. This CDR3 has 12 residues. The CDR3 here is CASSTPTGESSF. The CDR3 coding sequence is TGTGCCAGCAGTACCCCGACAGGGGAGTCCTCCTTC.

In its sample, this clone was seen many times. The chain uses TRBV30 and TRBJ1-2, with 7 bases that match TRBD1. The ends lost 0 bases at V and 2 bases at J; junction bases unmatched: 6. Germline V CDR1 and CDR2: GTSNPN, SVGIG (reference sequence). CDR3 length equals 15 residues. The CDR3 sequence is CAWSVGRGDNYGYTF. The CDR3, as DNA: TGTGCCTGGAGTGTGGGCAGGGGGGACAACTATGGCTACACCTTC.

This chain uses TRBV7-8 with TRBJ2-2, with unresolved D. This CDR3 spans 15 amino acids. Germline assignment: CDR1 SGHVS and CDR2 FQNEAQ. Trimming shortened V by 6 bases and J by 7 bases, and 18 bases separated the two germline ends. This CDR3 is CASSPYEARGGELFF. In DNA form, the CDR3 reads TGTGCCAGCAGTCCCTATGAGGCGCGTGGCGGGGAGCTGTTTTTT.

A note on this clone: Other DNA sequences in the sample encode the same CDR3. The chain combines TRBV12-3 or TRBV12-4 with TRBJ1-5; D remains unclear. V was cut by 1 base and J by 4 bases, with 5 bases left in between. The CDR3 runs 13 residues. This CDR3 reads CASSLGANQPQHF. The CDR3 bases are TGTGCCAGCAGTTTAGGGGCTAATCAGCCCCAGCATTTT.

This rearrangement joins TRBV3-1 (or the pseudogene TRBV3-2) to TRBJ1-1; TRBD1 might be the D (5 bases). Trimming took 0 bases from V and 1 from J, leaving 9 bases between them. The CDR3 consists of 15 residues. Germline V lookup: CDR1 LGHDT, CDR2 YNNKEL (reference sequence). CDR3 region: CASSQDQGSNTEAFF. CDR3 DNA: TGTGCCAGCAGCCAAGATCAGGGCTCGAACACTGAAGCTTTCTTT.

The chain has TRBV11-2 and TRBJ1-3; the D gene is possibly TRBD1 (5 bases). V was pared by 5 bases and J by 0 bases, with 14 bases between. The CDR3 extends over 16 amino acids. CDR1 and CDR2 from the germline V gene are SGHAT and FQNNGV. The CDR3 bases are TGTGCCAGCAGCAACCGGGACTCAAGCTCTGGAAACACCATATATTTT. Translating gives CASSNRDSSSGNTIYF.

V usage is TRBV29-1 and J usage is TRBJ2-3; tentatively, D is TRBD1 (5 bases). Germline V gene lookup returns CDR1 SQVTM and CDR2 ANQGSEA. The CDR3 loop spans 15 amino acids. V was trimmed by 7 bases and J by 2 bases, leaving 19 bases between them. CDR3 sequence: CSGELSRDNTDTQYF. In nucleotides, the CDR3 is TGCAGCGGGGAATTGAGCAGGGATAACACAGATACGCAGTATTTT.

This clone was seen only a few times. The chain employs TRBV5-4 and TRBJ1-1; the D is unclear. Germline V gene data show CDR1 as SGHNT and CDR2 as YYREEE (reference sequence). The CDR3 covers 15 residues. Trimming shortened V by 2 bases and J by 0 bases, and 11 bases separated the two germline ends. The CDR3 DNA follows: TGTGCCAGCAGCTTCGAGTTTGGAGTGAACACTGAAGCTTTCTTT. It specifies CASSFEFGVNTEAFF.

The chain joins TRBV3-1 (or the pseudogene TRBV3-2) to TRBJ2-3; D perhaps matches TRBD2 (5 bases). CDR1 is LGHDT, CDR2 YNNKEL, per germline (reference sequence). The CDR3 is 15 amino acids. V was pared by 2 bases and J by 0 bases, with 9 bases between. In DNA, the CDR3 is TGTGCCAGCAGCCAACGGGGTCCTAGCACAGATACGCAGTATTTT. Amino acids: CASSQRGPSTDTQYF.

The V gene is TRBV3-1 (or the pseudogene TRBV3-2), the J gene TRBJ2-5; 8 nucleotides agree with TRBD1. With 4 bases clipped from V and 6 bases from J, the junction kept 4 bases outside the gene matches. CDR3 length equals 13 residues. Germline V gene sequence: CDR1 LGHDT, CDR2 YNNKEL (reference sequence). For the CDR3, the DNA is TGTGCCAGCAGCCCCCAGGGGGCGAAGACCCAGTACTTC. It specifies CASSPQGAKTQYF.

This clone was recorded only once. This chain links TRBV5-5 with TRBJ1-2, with 7 nucleotides matching TRBD1. CDR1 is SGHKS and CDR2 is YYEKEE in the germline V gene (reference sequence). Trimming at V came to 3 bases and at J to 5 bases, leaving 4 bases not matched to a gene. The CDR3 is made up of 13 amino acids. CDR3 residues: CASSSATGYGYTF. The DNA of the CDR3 is TGTGCCAGCAGCTCCGCGACAGGGTATGGCTACACCTTC.

A single count supports this clone. The chain carries TRBV27 and TRBJ2-1, with TRBD1 matching over 8 bases. V lost 4 bases to trimming and J lost 4 bases; unmatched junction nucleotides: 6. Germline V lookup: CDR1 MNHEY, CDR2 SMNVEV (reference sequence). The CDR3 sequence is 15 residues long. In nucleotides, the CDR3 is TGTGCCAGCAGTTGGGGACAGGCGCGGTACAATGAGCAGTTCTTC. It is translated as CASSWGQARYNEQFF.

This chain joins TRBV6-5 and TRBJ2-1; D gene uncertain. The CDR3 extends over 13 amino acids. Per the germline V gene, CDR1 is MNHEY and CDR2 is SVGAGI. Trimming stripped 6 bases from V and 2 bases from J, with 8 bases between. In DNA form, the CDR3 reads TGTGCCAGCAGCCCCCGTCCCTACAATGAGCAGTTCTTC. Protein: CASSPRPYNEQFF.

This clone appeared a few times. The chain combines TRBV5-4 with TRBJ2-1; 7 bases align to TRBD1. Germline values: CDR1 SGHNT, CDR2 YYREEE (reference sequence). There are 18 residues in the CDR3. V dropped 5 bases and J dropped 5; count of bases not matched to a gene: 19. CDR3 sequence: CASRLTGQPPEPDNEQFF. CDR3 sequence (DNA): TGTGCCAGCAGACTTACGGGACAGCCACCGGAACCCGACAATGAGCAGTTCTTC.

The chain couples TRBV24-1 to TRBJ2-1, with 13 bases fitting TRBD2. The J segment lost 3 bases and the V segment lost 5 bases, leaving 9 bases of the junction unmatched. The length of the CDR3 is 18 residues. Per germline, CDR1 KGHDR and CDR2 SFDVKD. CDR3 sequence reads: CATSVTSGRPGRYNEQFF. CDR3 DNA: TGTGCCACCAGTGTGACTAGCGGGAGGCCTGGGCGCTACAATGAGCAGTTCTTC.

This rearrangement joins TRBV6-2 or TRBV6-3 to TRBJ2-7; D is ambiguous. This CDR3 contains 12 residues. Trimming left V 4 bases short and J 3 bases short, with 7 bases between. The germline gives CDR1 MNHEY, CDR2 SVGEGT. Written as DNA, the CDR3 is TGTGCCAGCAGTTTGTCCAGCTACGAGCAGTACTTC. Its protein is CASSLSSYEQYF.

The chain's CDR3 is CASSHRDRVYGYTF. The CDR3 region has the DNA TGTGCCAGCAGCCATCGGGACAGGGTCTATGGCTACACCTTC. The rearrangement uses TRBV14 and TRBJ1-2; 9 bases line up with TRBD1. Germline CDR1 and CDR2: SGHDN and FVKESK. Trimming cost V 3 bases and J 4 bases; bases outside gene matches: 3. This CDR3 spans 14 amino acids.